The 9 T cell receptor beta chains given below trace back to one sample, sequenced in a study of spatial heterogeneity in lung cancer. TCRdb reprocessed the 5' RACE reads via MiXCR and lists one record per CDR3 protein. The sample records approximately 110,000 distinct CDR3 sequences, roughly 10% being singletons. Time point specified: blood at routine non-recurrence follow-up after resection. The sample was PBMCs, taken at follow-up. These TCRs come from a female donor with early-stage non-small cell lung cancer.

The V call is TRBV5-4, the J call TRBJ2-2; D not certain. Trimming cost V 4 bases and J 0 bases, with 4 bases left between them. CDR1 and CDR2 from the germline V gene are SGHNT and YYREEE (reference sequence). The CDR3 runs to 13 residues. CDR3 nucleotide sequence: TGTGCCAGCAGCATGGCGAACACCGGGGAGCTGTTTTTT. As protein: CASSMANTGELFF.

V is TRBV7-9 and J is TRBJ1-1, with D hard to call. The germline V gene encodes CDR1 SEHNR and CDR2 FQNEAQ (reference sequence). The CDR3 length is 13 residues. Trimming stripped 5 bases from V and 4 bases from J, with 11 bases between. The DNA for the CDR3 is TGTGCCAGCAGCCCCCTCTGGAGCACTGAAGCTTTCTTT. The encoded protein is CASSPLWSTEAFF.

This clonotype was seen a handful of times. The V and J genes are TRBV14 and TRBJ2-3, with 13 bases matching TRBD2. This CDR3 has 16 amino acids. The V gene end was trimmed by 3 bases and the J gene end by 0 bases; junction bases not matched to a gene: 0. Germline V lookup: CDR1 SGHDN, CDR2 FVKESK. Written as DNA, the CDR3 is TGTGCCAGCAGCCAGGGACTAGCGGGAAGCACAGATACGCAGTATTTT. Protein: CASSQGLAGSTDTQYF.

V usage is TRBV2 and J usage is TRBJ2-3; D may correspond to TRBD1 or TRBD2 (5 bases each). The CDR3 is 16 amino acids. Germline CDR1 and CDR2: SNHLY and FYNNEI. Trimming removed 4 bases from V and 6 bases from J, with 20 bases in between. The CDR3 region is CASSGSKRPRGDTQYF. The CDR3, as DNA: TGTGCCAGCAGTGGTTCTAAGCGGCCCCGGGGCGATACGCAGTATTTT.

This clonotype turned up a few times. The chain carries TRBV7-9 and TRBJ1-6, with D unclear. Per germline, CDR1 SEHNR and CDR2 FQNEAQ (reference sequence). This CDR3 has 16 residues. The DNA for the CDR3 is TGTGAAACAAAACCCCTAAGCAGCTCCTATAATTCACCCCTCCACTTT. Translation gives CETKPLSSSYNSPLHF.

This chain joins TRBV2 and TRBJ1-1; D remains unclear. Trimming took 2 bases from V and 1 from J, leaving 8 bases between them. Germline V gene data show CDR1 as SNHLY and CDR2 as FYNNEI. The CDR3 contains 14 residues. The chain's CDR3 is CASSERAANTEAFF. CDR3 nucleotides: TGTGCCAGCAGTGAAAGGGCAGCGAACACTGAAGCTTTCTTT.

This clonotype has ten or more counts. V gene TRBV7-6 combines with J gene TRBJ2-5, with D perhaps matching TRBD1 (6 bases). This CDR3 has 13 amino acids. The ends were cut back, 3 bases at V and 7 bases at J, with 12 bases in the middle. Per germline, CDR1 SGHVS and CDR2 FNYEAQ. The CDR3 region has the DNA TGTGCCAGCAGCTTCAATGAAGGGGGGACCCAGTACTTC. Amino acids: CASSFNEGGTQYF.

The rearrangement links TRBV10-3 to TRBJ2-7, with 7 bases lining up with TRBD1. After removal of 10 bases from V and 0 bases from J, the junction contained 9 bases not matched to a gene. The CDR3 length is 14 residues. The V gene's germline CDR1 is ENHRY and CDR2 SYGVKD. The CDR3 nucleotides read TGTGCCACAACCGGGACAGCCAGCTCCTACGAGCAGTACTTC. Translating it yields CATTGTASSYEQYF.

This sequence joins TRBV5-1 and TRBJ1-1; 8 bases map to TRBD1. Germline V CDR1 and CDR2: SGHRS, YFSETQ. CDR3 length: 15 amino acids. V gave up 2 bases and J gave up 1 base; unmatched junction bases: 4. This CDR3 is CASSFSGGANTEAFF. The CDR3 DNA reads TGCGCCAGCAGCTTTTCAGGGGGCGCGAACACTGAAGCTTTCTTT.